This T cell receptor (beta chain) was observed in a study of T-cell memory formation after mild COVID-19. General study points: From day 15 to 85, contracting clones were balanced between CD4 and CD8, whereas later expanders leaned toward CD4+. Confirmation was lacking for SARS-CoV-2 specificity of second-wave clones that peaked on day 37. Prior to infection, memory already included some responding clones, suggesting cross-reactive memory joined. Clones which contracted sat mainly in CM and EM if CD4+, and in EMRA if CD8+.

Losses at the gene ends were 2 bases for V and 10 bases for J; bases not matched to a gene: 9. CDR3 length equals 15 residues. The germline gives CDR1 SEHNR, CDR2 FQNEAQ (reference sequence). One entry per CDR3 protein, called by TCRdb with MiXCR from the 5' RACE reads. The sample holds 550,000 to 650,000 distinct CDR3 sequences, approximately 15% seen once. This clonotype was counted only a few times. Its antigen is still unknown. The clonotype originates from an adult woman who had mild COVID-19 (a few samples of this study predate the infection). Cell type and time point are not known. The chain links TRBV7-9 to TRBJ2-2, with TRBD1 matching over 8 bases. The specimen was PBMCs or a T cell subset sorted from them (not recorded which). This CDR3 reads CASSLHRGTDVELFF. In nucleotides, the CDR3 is TGTGCCAGCAGCTTACACAGGGGGACCGACGTGGAGCTGTTTTTT.